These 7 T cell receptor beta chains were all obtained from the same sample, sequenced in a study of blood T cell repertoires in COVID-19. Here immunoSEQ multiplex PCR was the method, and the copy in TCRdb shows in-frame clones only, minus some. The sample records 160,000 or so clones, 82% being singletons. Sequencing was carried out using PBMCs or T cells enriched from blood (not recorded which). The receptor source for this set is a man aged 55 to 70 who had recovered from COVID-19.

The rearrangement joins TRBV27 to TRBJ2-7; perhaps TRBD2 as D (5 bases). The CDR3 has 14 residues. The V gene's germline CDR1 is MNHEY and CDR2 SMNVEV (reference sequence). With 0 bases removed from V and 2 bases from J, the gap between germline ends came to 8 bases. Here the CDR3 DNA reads TGTGCCAGCAGTTTATCTACTAGACCCTACGAGCAGTACTTC. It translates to CASSLSTRPYEQYF.

The CDR3 protein is CASSPPGANSPLHF. For the CDR3, the DNA is TGTGCCAGCAGTCCTCCAGGGGCCAATTCACCCCTCCACTTT. This chain uses TRBV28 with TRBJ1-6; tentative D call: TRBD1 (6 bases). The germline V gene has CDR1 MDHEN and CDR2 SYDVKM. The CDR3 loop spans 14 amino acids. V was shortened by 5 bases and J by 7 bases, with 12 bases between the two germline ends.

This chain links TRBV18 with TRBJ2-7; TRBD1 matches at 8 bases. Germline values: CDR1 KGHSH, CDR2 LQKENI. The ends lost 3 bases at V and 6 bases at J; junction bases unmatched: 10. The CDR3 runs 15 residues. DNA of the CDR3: TGTGCCAGCTCACCTGCGGGGACAGGTACGGGCGAGCAGTACTTC. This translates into CASSPAGTGTGEQYF.

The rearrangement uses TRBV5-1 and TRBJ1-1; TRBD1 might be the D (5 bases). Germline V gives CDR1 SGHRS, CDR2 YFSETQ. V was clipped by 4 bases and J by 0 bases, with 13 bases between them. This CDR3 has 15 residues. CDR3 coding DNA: TGCGCCAGCAGCGACGGCAGCAGGGTGAACACTGAAGCTTTCTTT. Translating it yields CASSDGSRVNTEAFF.

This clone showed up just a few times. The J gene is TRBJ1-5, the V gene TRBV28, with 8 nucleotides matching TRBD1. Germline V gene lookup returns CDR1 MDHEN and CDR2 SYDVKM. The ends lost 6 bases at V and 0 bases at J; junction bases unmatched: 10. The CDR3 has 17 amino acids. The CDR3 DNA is TGTGCCAGCAGGCCTACAGGGGGGGTTTCTAGCAATCAGCCCCAGCATTTT. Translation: CASRPTGGVSSNQPQHF.

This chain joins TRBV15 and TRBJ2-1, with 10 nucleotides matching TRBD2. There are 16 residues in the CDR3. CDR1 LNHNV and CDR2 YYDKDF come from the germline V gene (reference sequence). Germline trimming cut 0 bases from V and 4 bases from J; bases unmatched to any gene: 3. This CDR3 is CATSRDQGLAYNEQFF. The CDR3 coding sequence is TGTGCCACCAGCAGAGATCAGGGACTAGCGTACAATGAGCAGTTCTTC. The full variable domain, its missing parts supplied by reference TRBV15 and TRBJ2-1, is DAMVIQNPRYQVTQFGKPVTLSCSQTLNHNVMYWYQQKSSQAPKLLFHYYDKDFNNEADTPDNFQSRRPNTSFCFLDIRSPGLGDTAMYLCATSRDQGLAYNEQFFGPGTRLTVL.

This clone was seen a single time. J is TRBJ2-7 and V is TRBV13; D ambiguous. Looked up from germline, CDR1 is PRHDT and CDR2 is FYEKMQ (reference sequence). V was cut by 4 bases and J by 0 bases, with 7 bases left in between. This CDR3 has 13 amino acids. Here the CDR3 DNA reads TGTGCCAGCAGCTCTACGGTCTCCTACGAGCAGTACTTC. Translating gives CASSSTVSYEQYF.